This entry lists 27 T cell receptor beta chains sequenced from one sample in a study of T cell responses to AZD1222 COVID-19 vaccine. Produced via immunoSEQ multiplex PCR; TCRdb's table is partial and in-frame only. Of about 120,000 clones listed, 92% are singletons. Material: peripheral blood, obtained on day 0 of AZD1222 vaccination. The receptors were sampled from an adult in good health.

The rearrangement uses TRBV7-2 and TRBJ2-1; TRBD2 might be the D (5 bases). Germline CDR1 reads SGHTA; CDR2 reads FQGNSA. V lost 6 bases and J 2 bases, leaving 14 bases between the germline ends. This CDR3 region has 15 residues. CDR3 bases: TGTGCCAGCAGTTACGGCGTCGGGGCCTACAATGAGCAGTTCTTC. Translation: CASSYGVGAYNEQFF.

This clone has a single count. The rearrangement joins TRBV5-5 to TRBJ1-5; 7 nucleotides match TRBD1. J gave up 6 bases and V 0 bases, and 6 bases lay outside the gene matches. Germline V CDR1 and CDR2: SGHKS, YYEKEE (reference sequence). The CDR3 is 15 amino acids. CDR3 sequence (DNA): TGTGCCAGCAGCTTGGTTGGGACAGAGCTTCAGCCCCAGCATTTT. Protein: CASSLVGTELQPQHF.

The CDR3 DNA reads TGTGCCAGCAGCTTGGTGGGACAGGGCAGAGAGACCCAGTACTTC. It specifies CASSLVGQGRETQYF. This chain joins TRBV5-4 and TRBJ2-5; 9 bases match TRBD1. CDR3 length: 15 amino acids. Germline V gene lookup returns CDR1 SGHNT and CDR2 YYREEE (reference sequence). Unmatched junction bases numbered 4, after V lost 0 bases and J lost 4 bases.

The chain uses TRBV28 and TRBJ2-6; 9 positions match TRBD1. This CDR3 has 17 amino acids. Unmatched junction bases numbered 6, after V lost 5 bases and J lost 1 base. Germline assignment: CDR1 MDHEN and CDR2 SYDVKM. The CDR3 reads CASSPGQGPSGANVLTF. The CDR3 DNA follows: TGTGCCAGCAGTCCGGGACAGGGCCCTTCTGGGGCCAACGTCCTGACTTTC.

The CDR3 sequence is CAWTIPERSSYEQYF. The CDR3, as DNA: TGTGCCTGGACTATTCCCGAGAGGAGCTCCTACGAGCAGTACTTC. V is TRBV30 and J is TRBJ2-7; no clear D gene. CDR1 and CDR2 (germline): GTSNPN, SVGIG (reference sequence). The CDR3 totals 15 residues. V gave up 4 bases and J gave up 0 bases, with 16 bases separating them.

The chain couples TRBV18 to TRBJ1-2; TRBD1 matches 9 bases. There are 17 residues in the CDR3. Trimming at V came to 2 bases and at J to 5 bases, leaving 12 bases not matched to a gene. Germline V gene lookup returns CDR1 KGHSH and CDR2 LQKENI. The CDR3 sequence is CASSPSEGQGHFYGYTF. CDR3 DNA: TGTGCCAGCTCACCATCGGAGGGACAGGGACATTTTTATGGCTACACCTTC.

CDR3 residues: CASSAGGLPNPGNTIYF. The CDR3 DNA reads TGTGCCAGCAGCGCGGGGGGCCTGCCAAACCCTGGAAACACCATATATTTT. The chain carries TRBV9 and TRBJ1-3; D is possibly TRBD1 (6 bases). Between the trimmed V and J ends, which lost 3 bases and 2 bases, there was a span of 18 bases. This CDR3 is built from 17 residues. The germline gives CDR1 SGDLS, CDR2 YYNGEE.

The chain combines TRBV4-1 with TRBJ1-4, with no clear D. Germline values: CDR1 MGHRA, CDR2 YSYEKL. With 4 bases removed from V and 3 bases from J, the gap between germline ends came to 15 bases. This CDR3 contains 16 residues. The CDR3 region has the DNA TGCGCCAGCAGCCCGCCAGCCGGGATGGCTAATGAAAAACTGTTTTTT. Protein sequence: CASSPPAGMANEKLFF.

CDR3 loop: CATSLAGSGELFF. CDR3 nucleotides: TGCGCCACCTCATTGGCGGGGTCCGGGGAGCTGTTTTTT. The rearrangement joins TRBV10-1 to TRBJ2-2, with D possibly being TRBD2 (6 bases). There are 13 residues in the CDR3. V shed 10 bases and J shed 6 bases, with 15 bases lying between them. The V gene's germline CDR1 is WNHNN and CDR2 SYGVQD (reference sequence).

V usage is TRBV27 and J usage is TRBJ1-1; D unclear. The CDR3 covers 14 residues. Between the trimmed V and J ends, which lost 3 bases and 0 bases, there was a span of 8 bases. Germline-derived CDR1 and CDR2 are MNHEY and SMNVEV (reference sequence). The CDR3 spells CASSFFGLNTEAFF. In DNA, the CDR3 is TGTGCCAGCAGTTTTTTTGGCTTGAACACTGAAGCTTTCTTT.

This chain connects TRBV27 to TRBJ2-7; D unclear. This CDR3 has 14 amino acids. Looked up from germline, CDR1 is MNHEY and CDR2 is SMNVEV (reference sequence). Trimming left V 3 bases short and J 5 bases short, with 14 bases between. The CDR3: CASSFSRPTNEQYF. CDR3 nucleotide sequence: TGTGCCAGCAGTTTTTCTCGGCCCACGAACGAGCAGTACTTC.

The rearrangement joins TRBV29-1 to TRBJ2-1; 12 positions match TRBD1. The germline CDR1 and CDR2 sequences are SQVTM and ANQGSEA. The CDR3 spans 16 residues. The V gene end was trimmed by 1 base and the J gene end by 8 bases; junction bases not matched to a gene: 9. The CDR3, as DNA: TGCAGCGTTGAAGTCCCACGGGACAGGGGGCTAGATGAGCAGTTCTTC. This gives the protein CSVEVPRDRGLDEQFF.

V and J are TRBV14 and TRBJ1-1; tentatively, D is TRBD1 (5 bases). Trimming removed 2 bases at V and 3 bases at J, with 10 bases between. The germline CDR1 and CDR2 sequences are SGHDN and FVKESK. The CDR3 extends over 14 amino acids. The CDR3 nucleotides are TGTGCCAGCAGCCAATTCTTAGGGGACACTGAAGCTTTCTTT. Protein product: CASSQFLGDTEAFF.

Only a few counts were recorded for this clone. CDR3 region: CASTERGSSYNEQFF. The CDR3 bases are TGCGCCAGCACGGAGCGGGGGAGCTCCTACAATGAGCAGTTCTTC. This chain uses TRBV5-1 with TRBJ2-1; 8 bases match TRBD2. CDR3 length equals 15 residues. Per the germline V gene, CDR1 is SGHRS and CDR2 is YFSETQ. V lost 6 bases, J lost 0 bases, and 5 bases stayed unmatched.

This clone has only a few counts. V gene TRBV6-5 combines with J gene TRBJ2-5; D is ambiguous. The CDR3 loop spans 14 amino acids. CDR1 and CDR2 (germline): MNHEY, SVGAGI. V was clipped by 6 bases and J by 3 bases, with 14 bases between them. The CDR3 region has the DNA TGTGCCAGCAGCACCGGCGGTGTGAAAGAGACCCAGTACTTC. It encodes CASSTGGVKETQYF.

V is TRBV6-5 and J is TRBJ2-3, with 8 bases aligning to TRBD2. The length of the CDR3 is 13 residues. The germline CDR1 and CDR2 sequences are MNHEY and SVGAGI. With 6 bases clipped from V and 4 bases from J, the junction kept 3 bases outside the gene matches. CDR3 DNA: TGTGCCAGCAGGAACGGGGGGGCAGATACGCAGTATTTT. Amino acids: CASRNGGADTQYF.

The chain uses TRBV5-6 and TRBJ2-7, with a tentative D call TRBD1 (6 bases). The CDR3 extends over 14 amino acids. CDR1 is SGHDT and CDR2 is YYEEEE in the germline V gene. The germline V and J ends were trimmed by 1 base and 0 bases, with 8 bases remaining between them. CDR3 nucleotide sequence: TGTGCCAGCAGCTTGCAGGGGAGCTCCTACGAGCAGTACTTC. Its translation: CASSLQGSSYEQYF.

The V gene is TRBV9, the J gene TRBJ1-1, with 7 positions matching TRBD1. CDR1 is SGDLS, CDR2 YYNGEE, per germline. CDR3 length equals 15 residues. The J segment lost 4 bases and the V segment lost 0 bases, leaving 6 bases of the junction unmatched. CDR3 DNA: TGTGCCAGCAGCGTAGCAGGGGGAGGGGGCACTGAAGCTTTCTTT. Its translation: CASSVAGGGGTEAFF.

The chain employs TRBV11-3 and TRBJ2-5; 7 nucleotides agree with TRBD1. The CDR3 is 16 amino acids. With V trimmed by 6 bases and J by 1 base, 11 bases remained unmatched. CDR1 is SGHNT, CDR2 YENEEA, per germline. In DNA form, the CDR3 reads TGTGCCAGCAGGTATGACAGGGCCACGGCCCAAGAGACCCAGTACTTC. Its translation: CASRYDRATAQETQYF.

The rearrangement links TRBV7-2 to TRBJ2-1, with no clear D. The CDR3 length is 16 residues. V was trimmed by 5 bases and J by 4 bases, leaving 18 bases between them. Germline lookup yields CDR1 SGHTA and CDR2 FQGNSA. The CDR3 nucleotides read TGTGCCAGCAGCCCACGAGGCAGGATAGGGTACAATGAGCAGTTCTTC. Its protein product is CASSPRGRIGYNEQFF.

The rearrangement uses TRBV28 and TRBJ1-4; 8 bases match TRBD1. The CDR3 loop spans 16 amino acids. V dropped 6 bases and J dropped 6; count of bases not matched to a gene: 12. Germline CDR1 is MDHEN and CDR2 is SYDVKM. Here the CDR3 DNA reads TGTGCCAGCAGAGACACAGGGGGTTTTTATCATGAAAAACTGTTTTTT. This sequence encodes CASRDTGGFYHEKLFF.

About this clone: This could be a read error, since a much larger clone is one nucleotide away. The chain has TRBV6-4 and TRBJ2-3, with 10 bases matching TRBD2. From germline, CDR1 is MRHNA and CDR2 SNTAGT. The junction had 0 bases not matched to a gene; V was cut back by 0 bases and J by 3 bases. The CDR3 consists of 15 residues. The CDR3 DNA is TGTGCCAGCAGTGACTCTAGCGGGGGGACAGATACGCAGTATTTT. The encoded protein is CASSDSSGGTDTQYF.

The table lists this clone with a count of one. The chain couples TRBV7-9 to TRBJ1-3; perhaps TRBD1 as D (5 bases). Trimming took 3 bases from V and 0 from J, leaving 15 bases between them. The CDR3 is 17 amino acids. From germline, CDR1 is SEHNR and CDR2 FQNEAQ (reference sequence). CDR3 in amino acids: CASSFGRGRSSGNTIYF. The CDR3 coding sequence is TGTGCCAGCAGCTTCGGGAGGGGCAGATCCTCTGGAAACACCATATATTTT. The full variable domain, completed using reference TRBV7-9 and TRBJ1-3, is DTGVSQNPRHKITKRGQNVTFRCDPISEHNRLYWYRQTLGQGPEFLTYFQNEAQLEKSRLLSDRFSAERPKGSFSTLEIQRTEQGDSAMYLCASSFGRGRSSGNTIYFGEGSWLTVV.

This chain uses TRBV19 with TRBJ1-1; tentative D call: TRBD1 (5 bases). This CDR3 has 14 residues. From germline, CDR1 is LNHDA and CDR2 SQIVND (reference sequence). Trimming removed 4 bases from V and 1 base from J, with 10 bases in between. The CDR3 DNA sequence: TGTGCCAGTAGTACGACAGTGTGGAACACTGAAGCTTTCTTT. The encoded protein is CASSTTVWNTEAFF.

The chain carries TRBV19 and TRBJ2-1; 12 nucleotides match TRBD1. The germline V gene encodes CDR1 LNHDA and CDR2 SQIVND (reference sequence). With 5 bases clipped from V and 8 bases from J, the junction kept 7 bases outside the gene matches. The CDR3 covers 15 residues. The CDR3 spells CASSVRDRGLDEQFF. As DNA, the CDR3 is TGTGCCAGTAGTGTCCGGGACAGGGGGCTTGATGAGCAGTTCTTC.

V and J are TRBV4-1 and TRBJ1-1; D is possibly TRBD1 (5 bases). Germline CDR1 is MGHRA and CDR2 is YSYEKL. Trimming cost V 1 base and J 1 base, with 13 bases left between them. CDR3 length: 16 amino acids. CDR3 region: CASSQVLSRENTEAFF. CDR3 coding DNA: TGCGCCAGCAGCCAAGTCCTCTCCAGGGAGAACACTGAAGCTTTCTTT.

This rearrangement joins TRBV6-2 or TRBV6-3 to TRBJ1-2, with D unresolved. V shed 0 bases and J shed 2 bases, with 13 bases lying between them. Germline loops: CDR1 MNHEY, CDR2 SVGEGT. CDR3 length equals 16 residues. CDR3 sequence (DNA): TGTGCCAGCAGTTACTCCTTCCGAGGCAGAAACTATGGCTACACCTTC. This codes for CASSYSFRGRNYGYTF.